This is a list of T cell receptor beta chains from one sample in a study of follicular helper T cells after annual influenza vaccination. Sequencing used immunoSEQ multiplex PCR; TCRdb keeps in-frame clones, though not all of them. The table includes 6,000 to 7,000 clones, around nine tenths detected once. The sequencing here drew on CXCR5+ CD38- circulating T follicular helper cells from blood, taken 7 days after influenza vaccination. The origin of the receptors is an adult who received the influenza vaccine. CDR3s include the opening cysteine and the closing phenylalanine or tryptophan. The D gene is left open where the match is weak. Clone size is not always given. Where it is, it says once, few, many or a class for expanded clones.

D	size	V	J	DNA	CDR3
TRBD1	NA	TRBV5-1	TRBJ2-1	TGCGCCAGCAGCTTGTGGGACAGCAACAATGAGCAGTTCTTC	CASSLWDSNNEQFF
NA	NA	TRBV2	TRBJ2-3	TGTGCCAGCAGTGTTCAGACCTCAGATACGCAGTATTTT	CASSVQTSDTQYF
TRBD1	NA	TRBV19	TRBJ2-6	TGTGCCAGTAGTGACGGGACAGCTGGGGCCAACGTCCTGACTTTC	CASSDGTAGANVLTF
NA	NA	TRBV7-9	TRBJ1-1	TGTGCCAGCAGCCCGTCGAGGGTGGGGGGGATGTACACTGAAGCTTTCTTT	CASSPSRVGGMYTEAFF
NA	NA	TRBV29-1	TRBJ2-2	TGCAGCGTTGAAGGGGTGGGCGGGATAACCGGGGAGCTGTTTTTT	CSVEGVGGITGELFF
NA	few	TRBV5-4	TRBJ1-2	TGTGCCAGCAGCAGCTACAGTGGCTACACCTTC	CASSSYSGYTF
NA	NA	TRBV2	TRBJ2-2	TGTGCCAGCAGCCTGGTTCTCACCGGGGAGCTGTTTTTT	CASSLVLTGELFF
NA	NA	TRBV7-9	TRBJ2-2	TGTGCCAGCAGCTTAGGCGGCCTCACCGGGGAGCTGTTTTTT	CASSLGGLTGELFF
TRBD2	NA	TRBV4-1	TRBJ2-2	TGCGCCAGTTGGGGCGGGAGCAGGAATACCGGGGAGCTGTTTTTT	CASWGGSRNTGELFF
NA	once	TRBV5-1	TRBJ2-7	TGCGCCAGCAGTCCCCCCCTCTGGTACGAGCAGTACTTC	CASSPPLWYEQYF
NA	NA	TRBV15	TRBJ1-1	TGTGCCACCTCCGGACAGTTGAACACTGAAGCTTTCTTT	CATSGQLNTEAFF
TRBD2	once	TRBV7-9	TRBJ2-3	TGTGCCAGCAGCTCCGCCGTGGCCCAGCGGGGGCCCACAGATACGCAGTATTTT	CASSSAVAQRGPTDTQYF
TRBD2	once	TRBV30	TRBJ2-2	TGTGCCGGATGGACTAGCGGGAAAAGGGCCGGGGAGCTGTTTTTT	CAGWTSGKRAGELFF
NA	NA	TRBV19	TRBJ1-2	TGTGCCAGTAGTATCCGGCAGCTTGGCTACACCTTC	CASSIRQLGYTF
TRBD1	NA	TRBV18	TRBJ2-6	TGTGCCAGCTCACCTTGGACAGGGGCTGGGGCCAACGTCCTGACTTTC	CASSPWTGAGANVLTF